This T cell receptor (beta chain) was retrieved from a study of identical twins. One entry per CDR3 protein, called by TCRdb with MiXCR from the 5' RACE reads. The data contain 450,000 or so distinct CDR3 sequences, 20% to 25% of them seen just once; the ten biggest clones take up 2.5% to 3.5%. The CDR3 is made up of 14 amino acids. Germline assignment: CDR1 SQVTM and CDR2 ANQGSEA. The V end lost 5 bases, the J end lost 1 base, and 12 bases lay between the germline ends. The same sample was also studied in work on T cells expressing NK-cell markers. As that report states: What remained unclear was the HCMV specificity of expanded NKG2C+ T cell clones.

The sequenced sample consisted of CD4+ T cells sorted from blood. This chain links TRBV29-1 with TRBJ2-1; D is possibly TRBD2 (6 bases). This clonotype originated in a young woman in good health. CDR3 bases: TGCAGCGTTCTCGGGGGTCCTTCCTACAATGAGCAGTTCTTC. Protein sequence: CSVLGGPSYNEQFF.